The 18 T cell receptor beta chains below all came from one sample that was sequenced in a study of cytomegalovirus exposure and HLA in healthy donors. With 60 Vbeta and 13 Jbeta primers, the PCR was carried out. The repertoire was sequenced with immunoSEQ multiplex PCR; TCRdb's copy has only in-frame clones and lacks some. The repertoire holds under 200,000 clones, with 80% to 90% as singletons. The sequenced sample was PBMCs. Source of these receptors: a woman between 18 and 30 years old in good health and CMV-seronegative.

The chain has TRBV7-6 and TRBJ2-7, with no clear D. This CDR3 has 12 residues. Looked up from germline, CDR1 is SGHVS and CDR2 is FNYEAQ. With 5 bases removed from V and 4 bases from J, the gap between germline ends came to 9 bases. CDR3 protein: CASSQAGYEQYF. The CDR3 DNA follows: TGTGCCAGCAGCCAAGCAGGATACGAGCAGTACTTC.

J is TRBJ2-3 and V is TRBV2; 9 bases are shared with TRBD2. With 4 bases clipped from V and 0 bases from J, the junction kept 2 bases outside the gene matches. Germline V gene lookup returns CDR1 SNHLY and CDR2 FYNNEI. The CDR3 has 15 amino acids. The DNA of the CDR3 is TGTGCCAGCAGTGGACTAGCGGTGAGCACAGATACGCAGTATTTT. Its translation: CASSGLAVSTDTQYF.

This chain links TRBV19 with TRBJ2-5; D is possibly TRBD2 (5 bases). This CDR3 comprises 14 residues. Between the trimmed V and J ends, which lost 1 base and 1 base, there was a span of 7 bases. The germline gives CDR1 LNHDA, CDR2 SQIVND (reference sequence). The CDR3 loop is CASSIGTPQETQYF. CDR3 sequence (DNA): TGTGCCAGTAGTATAGGGACTCCCCAAGAGACCCAGTACTTC.

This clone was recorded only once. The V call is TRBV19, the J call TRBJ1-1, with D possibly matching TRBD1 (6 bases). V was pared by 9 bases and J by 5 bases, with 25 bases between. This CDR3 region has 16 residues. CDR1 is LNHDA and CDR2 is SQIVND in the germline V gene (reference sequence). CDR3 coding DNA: TGTGCCAGCGCAACAGGGTTTGGTTCGCCGAGGACTGAAGCTTTCTTT. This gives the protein CASATGFGSPRTEAFF. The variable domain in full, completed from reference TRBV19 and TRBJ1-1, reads DGGITQSPKYLFRKEGQNVTLSCEQNLNHDAMYWYRQDPGQGLRLIYYSQIVNDFQKGDIAEGYSVSREKKESFPLTVTSAQKNPTAFYLCASATGFGSPRTEAFFGQGTRLTVV.

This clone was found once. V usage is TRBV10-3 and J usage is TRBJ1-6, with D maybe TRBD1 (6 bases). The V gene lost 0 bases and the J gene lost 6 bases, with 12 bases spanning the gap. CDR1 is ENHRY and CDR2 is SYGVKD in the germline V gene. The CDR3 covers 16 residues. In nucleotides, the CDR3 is TGTGCCATCAGTGAGTCTCTGGACAGAACTAATTCACCCCTCCACTTT. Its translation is CAISESLDRTNSPLHF.

The DNA for the CDR3 is TGTGCCAGCAGCGTACAGACTACAGGGTATGGCTACACCTTC. It codes for CASSVQTTGYGYTF. The rearrangement links TRBV9 to TRBJ1-2, with D perhaps TRBD1 (6 bases). Germline CDR1 is SGDLS and CDR2 is YYNGEE. The germline V and J ends were trimmed by 1 base and 5 bases, with 12 bases remaining between them. CDR3 length equals 14 residues.

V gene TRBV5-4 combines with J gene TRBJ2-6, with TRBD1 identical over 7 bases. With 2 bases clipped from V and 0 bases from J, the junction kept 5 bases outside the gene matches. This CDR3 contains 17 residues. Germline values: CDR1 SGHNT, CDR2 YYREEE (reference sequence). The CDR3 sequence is CASSFPGQFSGANVLTF. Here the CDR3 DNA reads TGTGCCAGCAGCTTCCCGGGACAGTTCTCTGGGGCCAACGTCCTGACTTTC.

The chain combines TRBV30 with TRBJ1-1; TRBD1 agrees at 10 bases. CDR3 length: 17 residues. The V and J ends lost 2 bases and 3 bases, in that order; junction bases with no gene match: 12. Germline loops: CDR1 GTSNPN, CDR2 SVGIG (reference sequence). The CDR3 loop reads CAWSRFGQGDRDTEAFF. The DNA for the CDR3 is TGTGCCTGGAGTAGGTTCGGACAGGGGGATAGGGACACTGAAGCTTTCTTT.

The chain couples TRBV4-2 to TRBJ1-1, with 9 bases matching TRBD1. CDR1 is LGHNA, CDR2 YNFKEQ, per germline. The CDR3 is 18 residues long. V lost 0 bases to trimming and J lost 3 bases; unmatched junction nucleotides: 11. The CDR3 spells CASSQETGQGLEDTEAFF. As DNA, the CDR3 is TGTGCCAGCAGCCAAGAAACGGGACAGGGCCTGGAGGACACTGAAGCTTTCTTT.

This chain's CDR3 is CASSLRRQVWNTEAFF. In nucleotides, the CDR3 is TGTGCCAGCAGCTTACGTCGACAGGTGTGGAACACTGAAGCTTTCTTT. The chain uses TRBV13 and TRBJ1-1; the D gene is possibly TRBD1 (6 bases). Germline CDR1 is PRHDT and CDR2 is FYEKMQ (reference sequence). This CDR3 spans 16 amino acids. The ends were cut back, 2 bases at V and 1 base at J, with 14 bases in the middle.

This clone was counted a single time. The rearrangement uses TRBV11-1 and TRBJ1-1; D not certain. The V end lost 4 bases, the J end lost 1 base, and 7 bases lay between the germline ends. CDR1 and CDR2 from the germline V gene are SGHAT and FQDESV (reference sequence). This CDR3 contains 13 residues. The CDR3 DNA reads TGTGCCAGCAGCTGGTCAGAGAACACTGAAGCTTTCTTT. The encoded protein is CASSWSENTEAFF. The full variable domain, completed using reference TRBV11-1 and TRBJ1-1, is EAEVAQSPRYKITEKSQAVAFWCDPISGHATLYWYRQILGQGPELLVQFQDESVVDDSQLPKDRFSAERLKGVDSTLKIQPAELGDSAMYLCASSWSENTEAFFGQGTRLTVV.

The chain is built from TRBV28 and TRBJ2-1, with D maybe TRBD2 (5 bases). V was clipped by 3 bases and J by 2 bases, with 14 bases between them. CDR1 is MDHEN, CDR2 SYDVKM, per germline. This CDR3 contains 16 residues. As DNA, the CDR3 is TGTGCCAGCAGTTTCTTGGCGACTATTCCCTACAATGAGCAGTTCTTC. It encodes CASSFLATIPYNEQFF.

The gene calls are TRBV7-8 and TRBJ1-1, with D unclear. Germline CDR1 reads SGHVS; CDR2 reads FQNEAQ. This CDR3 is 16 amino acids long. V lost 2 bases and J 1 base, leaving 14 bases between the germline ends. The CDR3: CASSLKSSEKNTEAFF. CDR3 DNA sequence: TGTGCCAGCAGCTTAAAGTCCTCGGAGAAGAACACTGAAGCTTTCTTT.

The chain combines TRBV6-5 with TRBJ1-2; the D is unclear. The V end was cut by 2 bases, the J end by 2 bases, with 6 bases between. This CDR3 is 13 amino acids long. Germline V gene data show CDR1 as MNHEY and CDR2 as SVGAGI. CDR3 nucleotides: TGTGCCAGCAGTTACGAGAGGAACTATGGCTACACCTTC. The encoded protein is CASSYERNYGYTF.

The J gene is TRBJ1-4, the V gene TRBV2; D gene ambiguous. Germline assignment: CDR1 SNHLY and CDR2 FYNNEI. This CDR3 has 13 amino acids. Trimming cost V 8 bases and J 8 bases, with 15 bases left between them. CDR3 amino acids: CASWSTREEKLFF. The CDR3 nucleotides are TGTGCCAGCTGGAGCACGAGGGAGGAAAAACTGTTTTTT.

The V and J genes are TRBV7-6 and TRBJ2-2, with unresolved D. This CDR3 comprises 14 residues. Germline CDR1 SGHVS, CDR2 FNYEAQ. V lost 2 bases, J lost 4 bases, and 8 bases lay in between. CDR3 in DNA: TGTGCCAGCAGCTTACGAGTATCCACCGGGGAGCTGTTTTTT. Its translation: CASSLRVSTGELFF. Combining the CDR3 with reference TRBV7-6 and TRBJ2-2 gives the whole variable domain GAGVSQSPRYKVTKRGQDVALRCDPISGHVSLYWYRQALGQGPEFLTYFNYEAQQDKSGLPNDRFSAERPEGSISTLTIQRTEQRDSAMYRCASSLRVSTGELFFGEGSRLTVL.

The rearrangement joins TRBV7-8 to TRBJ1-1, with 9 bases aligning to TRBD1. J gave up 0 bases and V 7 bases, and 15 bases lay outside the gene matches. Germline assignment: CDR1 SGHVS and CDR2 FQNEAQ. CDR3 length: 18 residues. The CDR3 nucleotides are TGTGCCAGCACCTCACGTGGGACAGGGACCCTCATGAACACTGAAGCTTTCTTT. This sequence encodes CASTSRGTGTLMNTEAFF.

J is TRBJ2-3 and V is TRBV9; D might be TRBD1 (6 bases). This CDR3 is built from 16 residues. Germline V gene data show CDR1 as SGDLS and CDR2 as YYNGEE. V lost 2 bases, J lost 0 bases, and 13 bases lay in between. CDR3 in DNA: TGTGCCAGCAGCGTCACAGGGTCCCCTAGCACAGATACGCAGTATTTT. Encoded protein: CASSVTGSPSTDTQYF.